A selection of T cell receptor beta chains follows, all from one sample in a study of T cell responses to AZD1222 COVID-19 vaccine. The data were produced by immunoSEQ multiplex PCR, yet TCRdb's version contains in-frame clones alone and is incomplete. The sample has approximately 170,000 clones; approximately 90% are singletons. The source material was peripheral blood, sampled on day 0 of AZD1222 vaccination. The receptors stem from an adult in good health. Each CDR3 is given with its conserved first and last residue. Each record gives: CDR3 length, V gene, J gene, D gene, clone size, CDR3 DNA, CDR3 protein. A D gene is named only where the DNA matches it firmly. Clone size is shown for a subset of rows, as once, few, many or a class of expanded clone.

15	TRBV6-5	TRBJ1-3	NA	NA	TGTGCCAGCTTCAGACAACCTTTCTCTGGAAACACCATATATTTT	CASFRQPFSGNTIYF
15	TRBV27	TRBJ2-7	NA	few	TGTGCCAGCAAAAGAGTCCAGCATCCCGCCTACGAGCAGTACTTC	CASKRVQHPAYEQYF
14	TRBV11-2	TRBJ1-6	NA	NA	TGTGCCAGCAGCTTTGCCAGGGCAGCCTCACCCCTCCACTTT	CASSFARAASPLHF
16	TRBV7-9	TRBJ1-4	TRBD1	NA	TGTGCCAGCAGCACCAGGACAGGTGTGGGGTATGAAAAACTGTTTTTT	CASSTRTGVGYEKLFF
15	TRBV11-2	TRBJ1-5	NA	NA	TGTGCCAGCAGCTTAAGGGGTTCGAGCAATCAGCCCCAGCATTTT	CASSLRGSSNQPQHF
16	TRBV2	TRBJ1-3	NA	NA	TGTGCCAGCAGTGAAGGGAGGGCTAACTCTGGAAACACCATATATTTT	CASSEGRANSGNTIYF
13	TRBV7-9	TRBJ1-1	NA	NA	TGTGCCAGCAGTTCCAGTGGTGGAACTGAAGCTTTCTTT	CASSSSGGTEAFF
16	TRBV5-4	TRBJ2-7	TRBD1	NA	TGTGCCAGCAGCTTGGGCCCCGGGACAGGAACCTACGAGCAGTACTTC	CASSLGPGTGTYEQYF
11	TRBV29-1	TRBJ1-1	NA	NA	TGCAGCGCCTGGGGGGCAACGGACGCTTTCTTT	CSAWGATDAFF
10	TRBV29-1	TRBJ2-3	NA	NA	TGCAGTGCCGAAACCCAGCCGTTCTCTTTT	CSAETQPFSF
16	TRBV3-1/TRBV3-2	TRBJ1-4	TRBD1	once	TGTGCCAGCAGCCAAGGGGACAGATCAACTAATGAAAAACTGTTTTTT	CASSQGDRSTNEKLFF
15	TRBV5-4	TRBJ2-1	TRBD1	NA	TGTGCCAGCAGCCAGGACAGGGGGGGTTACAATGAGCAGTTCTTC	CASSQDRGGYNEQFF
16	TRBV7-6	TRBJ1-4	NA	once	TGTGCCAGCAGCTTTAGTTTTCCTGCGACTAATGAAAAACTGTTTTTT	CASSFSFPATNEKLFF
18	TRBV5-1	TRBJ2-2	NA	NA	TGCGCCAGCAGCTTGGCTCCGGGGGCCCGGAGGGCAACCGGGGAGCTGTTTTTT	CASSLAPGARRATGELFF
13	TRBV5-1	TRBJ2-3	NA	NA	TGCGCCAGCAGCTTGGCTGGGACGGATACGCAGTATTTT	CASSLAGTDTQYF
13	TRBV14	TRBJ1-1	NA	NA	TGTGCCAGCAGCCAGGGGCCCAACACTGAAGCTTTCTTT	CASSQGPNTEAFF
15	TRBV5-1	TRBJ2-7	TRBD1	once	TGCGCCAGCAGCTCCCAGGACAGGGGTCGTGGCGAGCAGTACTTC	CASSSQDRGRGEQYF
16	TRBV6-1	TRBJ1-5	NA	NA	TGTGCCAGCAGTGTGGAACAGCCTTATAGCAATCAGCCCCAGCATTTT	CASSVEQPYSNQPQHF
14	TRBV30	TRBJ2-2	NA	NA	TGTGCCTGGAGATTCAGCCCAAACACCGGGGAGCTGTTTTTT	CAWRFSPNTGELFF
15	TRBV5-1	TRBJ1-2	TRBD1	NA	TGCACCAGCAGCCCCGCGACAGGGGGCGGGTATGGCTACACCTTC	CTSSPATGGGYGYTF
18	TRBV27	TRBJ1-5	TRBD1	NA	TGTGCCAGTGAGATACGGACAGGGGGGCTTTTTAGCAATCAGCCCCAGCATTTT	CASEIRTGGLFSNQPQHF
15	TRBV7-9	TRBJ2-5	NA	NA	TGTGCCAGCAGCTTAGGGCAGGGGTTATGGGAGACCCAGTACTTC	CASSLGQGLWETQYF
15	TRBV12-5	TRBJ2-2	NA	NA	TGTGCTAGTGGTTTCACAGGGAGGAACACCGGGGAGCTGTTTTTT	CASGFTGRNTGELFF
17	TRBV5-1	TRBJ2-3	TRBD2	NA	TGCGCCAGCAGCTTGGAACCAGCGGGGGTTATGACAGATACGCAGTATTTT	CASSLEPAGVMTDTQYF
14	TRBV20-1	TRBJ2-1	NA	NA	TGCAGTGCTAGTCACAGGGATTCCTACAATGAGCAGTTCTTC	CSASHRDSYNEQFF
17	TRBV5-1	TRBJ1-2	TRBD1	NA	TGCGCCAGCAGCTCCAGCGGGACAGCCTTTCCCACCTATGGCTACACCTTC	CASSSSGTAFPTYGYTF
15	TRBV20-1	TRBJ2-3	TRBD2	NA	TGCAGTGCTAGTGCCTTCCTAGCGGAATCAGATACGCAGTATTTT	CSASAFLAESDTQYF
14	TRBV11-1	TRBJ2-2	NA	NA	TGTGCCAGCAGCTCCACCGGACGGACCGGGGAGCTGTTTTTT	CASSSTGRTGELFF
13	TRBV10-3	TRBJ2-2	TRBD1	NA	TGTGCCGCAATGACAGGGCTCGACGGGGAGCTGTTTTTT	CAAMTGLDGELFF
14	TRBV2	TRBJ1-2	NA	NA	TGTGCCAGCAGTGAAAGTCCGGGCACGGGGGGCTACACCTTC	CASSESPGTGGYTF
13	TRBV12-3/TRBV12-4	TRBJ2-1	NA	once	TGTGCCAGCAGTTTCGGGGGGCTTTCCGAGCAGTTCTTC	CASSFGGLSEQFF
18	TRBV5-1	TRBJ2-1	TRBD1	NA	TGCGCCAGCAGCATTACCTTACAGGGGGGAAGCTCCTACAATGAGCAGTTCTTC	CASSITLQGGSSYNEQFF
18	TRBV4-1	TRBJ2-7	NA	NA	TGCGCCAGCAGCCAAGATTTTATGGGGGCCGCCGCTCACTACGAGCAGTACTTC	CASSQDFMGAAAHYEQYF
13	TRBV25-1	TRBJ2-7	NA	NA	TGTGCCACCACGAATCCCCGCTCCTACGAGCAGTACTTC	CATTNPRSYEQYF
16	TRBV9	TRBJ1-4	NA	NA	TGTGCCAGCAGTCACGGGGCATCTGCAACTAATGAAAAACTGTTTTTT	CASSHGASATNEKLFF
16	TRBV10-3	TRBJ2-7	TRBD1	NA	TGTGCCACCTCTGGACAAGTAGGACAGGGGACCTACGAGCAGTACTTC	CATSGQVGQGTYEQYF
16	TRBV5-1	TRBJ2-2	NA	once	TGCGCCAGCAGCTTACAGGCAGCACCGAACACCGGGGAGCTGTTTTTT	CASSLQAAPNTGELFF
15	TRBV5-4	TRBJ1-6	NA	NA	TGTGCCAGCAGCTTGGTTTCCAGGGACAATTCACCCCTCCACTTT	CASSLVSRDNSPLHF
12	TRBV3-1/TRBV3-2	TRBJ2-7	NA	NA	TGTGCCAGCAGCCAAGTTACAGCCGAGCAGTACTTC	CASSQVTAEQYF
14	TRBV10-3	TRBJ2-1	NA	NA	TGTGCCATCAGTGGCGGGGGCCCCTACAATGAGCAGTTCTTC	CAISGGGPYNEQFF
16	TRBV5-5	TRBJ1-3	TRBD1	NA	TGTGCCAGCAGCTTGAGACAGGGGGCAAGCGGAAACACCATATATTTT	CASSLRQGASGNTIYF
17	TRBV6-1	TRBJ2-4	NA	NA	TGTGCCAGCAGTGAAGCGCTTCTGAGGGGATCCAAAAACATTCAGTACTTC	CASSEALLRGSKNIQYF
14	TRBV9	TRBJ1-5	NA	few	TGTGCCAGCAGCGTAGATGGGGCTGGTCAGCCCCAGCATTTT	CASSVDGAGQPQHF
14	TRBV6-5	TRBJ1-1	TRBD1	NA	TGTGCCAGCAGTAAGACAGGGGGCAACACTGAAGCTTTCTTT	CASSKTGGNTEAFF
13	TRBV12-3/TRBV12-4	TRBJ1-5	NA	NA	TGTGCCAGCAGTTTCGTGGGCAATCAGCCCCAGCATTTT	CASSFVGNQPQHF
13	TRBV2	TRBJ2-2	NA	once	TGTGCCAGCAGTGAATTGGAAACCGGGGAGCTGTTTTTT	CASSELETGELFF
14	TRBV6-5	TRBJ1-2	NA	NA	TGTGCCAGCAGTTACGAGAGAGCTAACTATGGCTACACCTTC	CASSYERANYGYTF
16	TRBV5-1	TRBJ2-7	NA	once	TGCGCCAGCAGCTATATACGGGACCAAAGCTCCTACGAGCAGTACTTC	CASSYIRDQSSYEQYF
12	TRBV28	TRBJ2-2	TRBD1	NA	TGTGCTACAACACAGGGGACCGGGGAGCTGTTTTTT	CATTQGTGELFF
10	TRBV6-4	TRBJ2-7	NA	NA	TGTGCCAGCAGTCTCTACGAGCAGTACTTC	CASSLYEQYF
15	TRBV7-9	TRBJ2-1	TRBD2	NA	TGTGCCAGCAGCTACCCTGGACTAGCGGGCGAGGGTCCGTTCTTC	CASSYPGLAGEGPFF